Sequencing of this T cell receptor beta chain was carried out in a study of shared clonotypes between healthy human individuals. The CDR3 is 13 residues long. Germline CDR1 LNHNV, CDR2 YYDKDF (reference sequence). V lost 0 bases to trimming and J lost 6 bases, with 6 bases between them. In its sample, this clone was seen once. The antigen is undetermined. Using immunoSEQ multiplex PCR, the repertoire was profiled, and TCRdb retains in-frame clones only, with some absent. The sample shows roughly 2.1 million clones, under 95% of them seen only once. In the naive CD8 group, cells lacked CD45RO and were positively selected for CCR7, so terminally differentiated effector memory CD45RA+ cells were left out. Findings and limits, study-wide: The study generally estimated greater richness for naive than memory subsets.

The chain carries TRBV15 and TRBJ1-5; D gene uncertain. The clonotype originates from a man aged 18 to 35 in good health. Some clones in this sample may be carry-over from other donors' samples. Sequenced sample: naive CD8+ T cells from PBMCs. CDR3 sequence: CATSRDQGQPQHF. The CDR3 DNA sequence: TGTGCCACCAGCAGAGATCAAGGTCAGCCCCAGCATTTT.